Below are 20 T cell receptor beta chains sequenced from a single sample in a study of T cell responses to AZD1222 COVID-19 vaccine. Clones were sequenced by immunoSEQ multiplex PCR, and TCRdb holds only the in-frame ones, with some missing. The sample lists roughly 120,000 clones, 90% occurring once. Here the sequenced sample was peripheral blood, taken 28 days after the second dose of the MenACWY control vaccine. All receptors derive from an adult who received the MenACWY meningococcal vaccine as a control.

The rearrangement joins TRBV6-5 to TRBJ2-2; D perhaps matches TRBD2 (6 bases). V gave up 4 bases and J gave up 3 bases, with 12 bases separating them. Germline V gene data show CDR1 as MNHEY and CDR2 as SVGAGI. This CDR3 is 15 amino acids long. CDR3 residues: CASSSRDFHTGELFF. For the CDR3, the DNA is TGTGCCAGCAGTTCCCGGGACTTTCACACCGGGGAGCTGTTTTTT.

This clone has only one observation. This sequence joins TRBV6-5 and TRBJ1-1; D gene uncertain. This CDR3 region has 14 residues. V was trimmed by 6 bases and J by 1 base, leaving 12 bases between them. Germline-derived CDR1 and CDR2 are MNHEY and SVGAGI. CDR3 DNA sequence: TGTGCCAGCAGCACCACATCAGAGAACACTGAAGCTTTCTTT. This gives the protein CASSTTSENTEAFF.

The chain has TRBV5-4 and TRBJ2-3; 7 bases agree with TRBD2. Germline V CDR1 and CDR2: SGHNT, YYREEE (reference sequence). CDR3 length equals 15 residues. With V trimmed by 4 bases and J by 2 bases, 7 bases remained unmatched. DNA of the CDR3: TGTGCCAGCAGCAGCTCGGGACTACTCACAGATACGCAGTATTTT. Protein product: CASSSSGLLTDTQYF.

The chain is built from TRBV15 and TRBJ2-1; 16 bases line up with TRBD2. Germline CDR1 is LNHNV and CDR2 is YYDKDF (reference sequence). The junction had 9 bases not matched to a gene; V was cut back by 6 bases and J by 7 bases. CDR3 length: 17 residues. CDR3 bases: TGTGCCACCAGAAGGGGACTAGCGGGAGGGCCGGGTAATGAGCAGTTCTTC. Amino acid sequence: CATRRGLAGGPGNEQFF.

CDR3 bases: TGTGCCAGCAGCACTAACTACGAGCAGTACGTC. Translated: CASSTNYEQYV. The J gene is TRBJ2-7, the V gene TRBV11-2; D is undetermined. The germline V gene encodes CDR1 SGHAT and CDR2 FQNNGV. The CDR3 is made up of 11 amino acids. V lost 5 bases, J lost 3 bases, and 5 bases lay in between.

The V and J genes are TRBV3-1 (or the pseudogene TRBV3-2) and TRBJ2-5; 8 positions match TRBD1. The CDR3 extends over 18 amino acids. Germline V gene sequence: CDR1 LGHDT, CDR2 YNNKEL (reference sequence). The J segment lost 3 bases and the V segment lost 1 base, leaving 13 bases of the junction unmatched. The CDR3 loop reads CASSQVASGRGLEETQYF. The CDR3 DNA reads as TGTGCCAGCAGCCAAGTCGCGAGTGGCAGGGGGCTGGAAGAGACCCAGTACTTC.

The chain's CDR3 is CASSQGKVYEQYF. The CDR3 bases are TGTGCCAGCAGCCAAGGGAAGGTCTACGAGCAGTACTTC. The chain uses TRBV3-1 (or the pseudogene TRBV3-2) and TRBJ2-7; D not resolved. The CDR3 runs to 13 residues. The V gene's germline CDR1 is LGHDT and CDR2 YNNKEL (reference sequence). The V gene lost 1 base and the J gene lost 3 bases, with 7 bases spanning the gap.

The chain uses TRBV12-3 or TRBV12-4 and TRBJ1-1, with D unclear. Trimming shortened V by 0 bases and J by 7 bases, and 3 bases separated the two germline ends. The CDR3 runs to 11 residues. Here the CDR3 reads CASSLAGEAFF. In DNA, the CDR3 is TGTGCCAGCAGTTTAGCAGGTGAAGCTTTCTTT.

The V call is TRBV7-9, the J call TRBJ1-1, with a possible D match to TRBD1 (5 bases). V shed 5 bases and J shed 1 base, with 14 bases lying between them. The CDR3 has 15 amino acids. Germline CDR1 SEHNR, CDR2 FQNEAQ (reference sequence). This chain's CDR3 is CASSLVQDKNTEAFF. In nucleotides, the CDR3 is TGTGCCAGCAGCCTAGTACAGGACAAGAACACTGAAGCTTTCTTT.

This clone was found once. The chain joins TRBV24-1 to TRBJ2-1; 12 bases agree with TRBD2. The CDR3 consists of 15 residues. Per the germline V gene, CDR1 is KGHDR and CDR2 is SFDVKD. Trimming cost V 6 bases and J 6 bases; bases outside gene matches: 5. The CDR3 nucleotides are TGTGCCACCAGTCGGCCTAGCGGGGGGGCCAATGAGCAGTTCTTC. Translating gives CATSRPSGGANEQFF.

V is TRBV7-9 and J is TRBJ2-3; 7 nucleotides match TRBD1. This CDR3 is built from 15 residues. Trimming took 4 bases from V and 2 from J; bases not matched to a gene: 6. From germline, CDR1 is SEHNR and CDR2 FQNEAQ (reference sequence). The CDR3 DNA is TGTGCCAGCAGCTGGGGACAGACTATCACAGATACGCAGTATTTT. Translation gives CASSWGQTITDTQYF.

The chain uses TRBV27 and TRBJ2-7, with 10 positions matching TRBD2. Germline loops: CDR1 MNHEY, CDR2 SMNVEV (reference sequence). Unmatched junction bases numbered 4, after V lost 2 bases and J lost 3 bases. The CDR3 extends over 15 amino acids. The CDR3, as DNA: TGTGCCAGCAGTTTAGGTTCTAGCGGGAGCTACGAGCAGTACTTC. Translation: CASSLGSSGSYEQYF.

This clone was seen a handful of times. The chain links TRBV7-9 to TRBJ1-1; no firm D call. Germline V gene lookup returns CDR1 SEHNR and CDR2 FQNEAQ (reference sequence). The CDR3 loop spans 14 amino acids. With 3 bases removed from V and 1 base from J, the gap between germline ends came to 9 bases. This CDR3 reads CASSLTDGNTEAFF. The CDR3, as DNA: TGTGCCAGCAGCTTGACGGACGGGAACACTGAAGCTTTCTTT.

This chain uses TRBV27 with TRBJ2-5; TRBD2 agrees at 13 bases. Trimming cost V 4 bases and J 1 base; bases outside gene matches: 0. The germline V gene has CDR1 MNHEY and CDR2 SMNVEV (reference sequence). The CDR3 is made up of 15 amino acids. The CDR3 DNA reads as TGTGCCAGCAGTTGGACTAGCGGGGGCCAAGAGACCCAGTACTTC. It yields the protein CASSWTSGGQETQYF.

This sequence joins TRBV18 and TRBJ2-3; 8 nucleotides match TRBD2. The J segment lost 4 bases and the V segment lost 3 bases, leaving 15 bases of the junction unmatched. The CDR3 is 18 amino acids. Germline V gene sequence: CDR1 KGHSH, CDR2 LQKENI. Here the CDR3 reads CASSPNWPAGEDSDTQYF. For the CDR3, the DNA is TGTGCCAGCTCACCGAATTGGCCAGCGGGAGAGGACTCAGATACGCAGTATTTT.

The CDR3 spells CASSPPWLGEADTQYF. The CDR3 DNA follows: TGTGCCAGCAGCCCCCCTTGGTTGGGGGAGGCAGATACGCAGTATTTT. The rearrangement links TRBV7-9 to TRBJ2-3; a possible D gene is TRBD2 (6 bases). This CDR3 has 16 residues. From germline, CDR1 is SEHNR and CDR2 FQNEAQ (reference sequence). The V end lost 5 bases, the J end lost 4 bases, and 19 bases lay between the germline ends.

The chain joins TRBV5-8 to TRBJ1-5; tentative D call: TRBD1 (5 bases). Between the trimmed V and J ends, which lost 1 base and 0 bases, there was a span of 14 bases. This CDR3 comprises 17 residues. Germline loops: CDR1 SGHTS, CDR2 YDEGEE. CDR3 coding DNA: TGTGCCAGCAGCTTGTGGTTAGGGGAGTATAGCAATCAGCCCCAGCATTTT. This translates into CASSLWLGEYSNQPQHF.

The chain has TRBV29-1 and TRBJ1-1; D might be TRBD1 (5 bases). Looked up from germline, CDR1 is SQVTM and CDR2 is ANQGSEA. The V gene lost 3 bases and the J gene lost 0 bases, with 5 bases spanning the gap. The CDR3 totals 12 residues. In DNA form, the CDR3 reads TGCAGCGTTGAGACAGTGAACACTGAAGCTTTCTTT. It yields the protein CSVETVNTEAFF.

This chain connects TRBV15 to TRBJ2-6, with D unresolved. V shed 3 bases and J shed 2 bases, with 17 bases lying between them. The CDR3 spans 18 residues. Germline-derived CDR1 and CDR2 are LNHNV and YYDKDF (reference sequence). CDR3 in DNA: TGTGCCACCAGCAGTTCGAGACACTCCATAGCTGGGGCCAACGTCCTGACTTTC. This encodes CATSSSRHSIAGANVLTF.

The V gene is TRBV1, the J gene TRBJ2-7; the table's D gene call, TRBD1, was not cross checked with the DNA. TRBV1 is recorded as a pseudogene. The CDR3 sequence is 15 residues long. The CDR3 loop reads CTSSPEGTGPYEQYV. The DNA for the CDR3 is TGCACCAGCAGCCCTGAGGGGACAGGTCCCTACGAGCAGTACGTC.